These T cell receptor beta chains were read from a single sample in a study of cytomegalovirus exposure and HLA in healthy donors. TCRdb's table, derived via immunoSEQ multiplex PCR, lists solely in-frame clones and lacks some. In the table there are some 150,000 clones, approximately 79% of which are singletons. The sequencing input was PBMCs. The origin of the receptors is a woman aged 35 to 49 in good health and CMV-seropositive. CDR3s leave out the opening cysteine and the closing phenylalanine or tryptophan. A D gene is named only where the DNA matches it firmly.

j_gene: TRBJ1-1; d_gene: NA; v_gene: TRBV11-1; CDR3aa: ASRGRGSTEAF
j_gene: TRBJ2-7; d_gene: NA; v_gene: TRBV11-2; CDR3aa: ASSLDPTFSYEQY
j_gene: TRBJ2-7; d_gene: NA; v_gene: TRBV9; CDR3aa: ASSPRVSDPTYEQY
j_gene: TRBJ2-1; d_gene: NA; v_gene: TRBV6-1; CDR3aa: ASKWAGRNEQF
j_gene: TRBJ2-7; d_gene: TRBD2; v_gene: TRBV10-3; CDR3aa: AISESAGGTYEQY
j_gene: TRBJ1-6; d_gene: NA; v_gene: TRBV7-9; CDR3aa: ASTRENSPLH
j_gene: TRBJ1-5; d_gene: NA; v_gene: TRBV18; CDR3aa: ASSPGVAAPQH
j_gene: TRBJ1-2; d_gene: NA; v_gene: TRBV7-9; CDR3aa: ASSLGQEANYGYT
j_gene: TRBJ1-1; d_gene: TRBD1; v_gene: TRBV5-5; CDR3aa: ASSSRQGRVAEAF
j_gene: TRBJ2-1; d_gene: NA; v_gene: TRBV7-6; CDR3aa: ASSGGLSSHEQF
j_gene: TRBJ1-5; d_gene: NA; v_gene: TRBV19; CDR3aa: ASSSPGGGYSNQPQH
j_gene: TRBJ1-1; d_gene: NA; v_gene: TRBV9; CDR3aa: ASSHSRGRRSTEAF
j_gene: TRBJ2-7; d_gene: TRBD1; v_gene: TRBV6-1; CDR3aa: ASILDRGAYEQY
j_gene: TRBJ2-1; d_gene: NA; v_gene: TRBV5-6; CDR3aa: ASSPRSSYNEQF
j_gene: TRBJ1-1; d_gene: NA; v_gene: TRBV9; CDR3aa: ASTQGSVNTEAF
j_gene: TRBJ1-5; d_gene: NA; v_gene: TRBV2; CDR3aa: ASSDRGLNQPQH
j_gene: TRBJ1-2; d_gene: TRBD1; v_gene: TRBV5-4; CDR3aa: ASSLAMGQGNYGYT
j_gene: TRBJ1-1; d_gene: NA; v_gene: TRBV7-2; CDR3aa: ASSSTGYTEAF
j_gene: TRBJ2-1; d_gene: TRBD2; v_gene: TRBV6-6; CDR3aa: ASSPPGLAGDEQF
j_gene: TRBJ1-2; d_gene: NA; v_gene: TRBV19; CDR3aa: ASSTPTANYGYT
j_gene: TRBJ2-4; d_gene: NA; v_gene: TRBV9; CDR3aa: ASSVDMGDIQY
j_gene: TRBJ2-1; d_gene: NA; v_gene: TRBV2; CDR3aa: ASTLPVLAEPHNEQF
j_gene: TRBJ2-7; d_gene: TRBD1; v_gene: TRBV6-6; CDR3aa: ASATRGQGRSEQY
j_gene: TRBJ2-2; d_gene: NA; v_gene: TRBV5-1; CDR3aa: ASHLTSMNTGELF
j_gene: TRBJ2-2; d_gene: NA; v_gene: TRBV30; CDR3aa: AWMGVAPMSTGELF
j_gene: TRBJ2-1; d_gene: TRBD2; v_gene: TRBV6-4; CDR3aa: ASSPGLENNEQF
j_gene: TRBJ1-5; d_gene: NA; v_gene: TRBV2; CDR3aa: ASSAAVMFPPQH
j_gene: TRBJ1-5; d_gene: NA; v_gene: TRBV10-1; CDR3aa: ASSEEEVYNQPQH
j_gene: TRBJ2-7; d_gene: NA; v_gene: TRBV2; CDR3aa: ASSEEVAFRDTRSSYEQY
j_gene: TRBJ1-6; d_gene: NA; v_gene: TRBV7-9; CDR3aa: ASSSASRGVSPLH
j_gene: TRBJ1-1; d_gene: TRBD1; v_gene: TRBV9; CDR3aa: ASSVSTGITEAF
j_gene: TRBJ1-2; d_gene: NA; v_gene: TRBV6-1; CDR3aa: ASSLGAYGYT
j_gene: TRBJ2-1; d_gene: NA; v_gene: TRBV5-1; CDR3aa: ASSPEGGSSYNEQF
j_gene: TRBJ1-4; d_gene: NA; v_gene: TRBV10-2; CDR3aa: ASIDRSTNEKLF
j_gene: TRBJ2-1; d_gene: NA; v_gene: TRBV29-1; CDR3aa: SVVATRGNEQF
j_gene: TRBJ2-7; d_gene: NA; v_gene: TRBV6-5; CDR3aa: ASSANDEQY
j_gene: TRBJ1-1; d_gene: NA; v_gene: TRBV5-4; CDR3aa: ASSLDGSTEAF
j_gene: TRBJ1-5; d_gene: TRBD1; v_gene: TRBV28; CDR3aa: ASRDQGAGSQPQH